This paragraph covers one T cell receptor (beta chain) sequence. This clonotype was counted only a few times. What antigen it recognizes has not been identified. There are no base qualities to consult, and no much larger clone falls within one base. The sample is drawn from a study of human T cells and chemical hapten exposure (dated by TCRdb to the early 2020s). Broadly, across the study: For sensitization, 2% DPC in acetone was applied to an approximately 2 cm by approximately 2 cm area of upper inner arm skin. Blood for TCR sequencing was provided by twenty-nine alopecia patients at one to four time points (pre-sensitization, 2, 6 and 24 weeks). Most of the patients in the cohort were female, and the cohort covered alopecia areata with under or over 50% scalp involvement, alopecia totalis and alopecia universalis. The study tracked peripheral blood TCR repertoire changes in vivo during primary and secondary sensitization to the hapten diphenylcyclopropenone (DPC) in alopecia patients. Weekly therapeutic DPC doses were additionally applied to the scalp of patients throughout the approximately 23-week study period. Libraries were pooled for sequencing, and variation in per-sample TCR yields was attributed mainly to small differences in library volumes within the pool. Patient blood was sampled pre-sensitization (week 0) and at 2, 6 and about 24 weeks after DPC sensitization. Patch tests used Finn chambers with 0.01% DPC on the upper back, scored after 6 days by International Contact Dermatitis Research Group standards. Beyond this particular receptor, the publication reports: After repeated subsampling, the strength of the expansion versus patch-test correlation and the threshold at which it became significant changed. DPC sensitization did not change the number of TCRs with a frequency above 1 in 1000, and there was no evidence of changes in global repertoire structure. The number of PT1 expanded TCRs positively correlated with patch test score, significant at thresholds 8, 16 and 32 but not 4. Expanded TCRs formed significantly more large CDR3 similarity clusters than pre-sensitization or healthy control sets, consistent with antigen-driven responses. Because every patient had alopecia, a presumed autoimmune disease, the patients' immune response might differ from that of healthy individuals.

The germline V gene (reference sequence) sets CDR1 to SEHNR and CDR2 to FQNEAQ. V lost 5 bases and J lost 0 bases, and the count of bases not matched to a germline gene is 7. Including the terminal cysteine and phenylalanine, the CDR3 comprises 17 residues. CDR3 DNA is the only sequence kept; it has 51 bases, read in frame from the first base. The sample's time point label, in plain terms: patch test 1, 2 weeks after DPC sensitization. The treatment or condition label, read with the paper, signifies: therapeutic diphenylcyclopropenone sensitization with weekly scalp DPC. At each patch-test visit, blood was drawn before the patch test was applied. To be eligible, patients had to be aged 18 to 70, diagnosed with alopecia and judged suitable for DPC therapy, while pregnant patients were excluded. Unfractionated whole blood was collected in Tempus Blood RNA tubes, and total RNA was extracted from that blood.

Library construction relied on RACE. The sequencing machine was a NextSeq 500. During library preparation, unique molecular identifiers were attached to individual cDNA molecules so that TCRs could be counted in a quantitative, reproducible way. For every blood RNA sample, sequencing covered both the TCR alpha and TCR beta chains. The authors processed their data as follows. A median of roughly 98,000 TCRs per sample was observed, with a range of about 20,000 to 750,000. The Decombinator software suite was used to annotate V, J and CDR3 in the TCR reads. For the PS versus PT1 abundance plots, all samples were subsampled to the same number of TCRs (28,000). Expanded TCRs were defined as absent before sensitization and observed at least eight times at the 2-week time point. The public reads were reprocessed in TCRdb via fastp at Q25 and MiXCR, keeping in-frame beta chains. A single entry per CDR3 protein holds the most common genes and DNA from its merged rows. The V and J calls and clone size are TCRdb's, not the authors'. Within this sample are about 49,000 distinct CDR3 sequences, with around 9.3% of them counted one time only. The ten largest make up around 4.3% of the sample.

The sample here was whole blood, taken in connection with sensitization to the hapten diphenylcyclopropenone (DPC). This clonotype originated in a woman aged 45 to 65 with alopecia areata. Some clones in this sample may be carry-over from other donors' samples. This receptor chain uses TRBV7-9 and TRBJ2-3, and 11 junction bases match TRBD2. The CDR3 reads CASSPGLAVTSTDTQYF. In nucleotide form, the sequence is TGTGCCAGCAGCCCGGGACTAGCGGTTACTAGCACAGATACGCAGTATTTT. The reference TRBV7-9 and TRBJ2-3 proteins fill in what lies around the CDR3, so the full variable domain reads DTGVSQNPRHKITKRGQNVTFRCDPISEHNRLYWYRQTLGQGPEFLTYFQNEAQLEKSRLLSDRFSAERPKGSFSTLEIQRTEQGDSAMYLCASSPGLAVTSTDTQYFGPGTRLTVL.